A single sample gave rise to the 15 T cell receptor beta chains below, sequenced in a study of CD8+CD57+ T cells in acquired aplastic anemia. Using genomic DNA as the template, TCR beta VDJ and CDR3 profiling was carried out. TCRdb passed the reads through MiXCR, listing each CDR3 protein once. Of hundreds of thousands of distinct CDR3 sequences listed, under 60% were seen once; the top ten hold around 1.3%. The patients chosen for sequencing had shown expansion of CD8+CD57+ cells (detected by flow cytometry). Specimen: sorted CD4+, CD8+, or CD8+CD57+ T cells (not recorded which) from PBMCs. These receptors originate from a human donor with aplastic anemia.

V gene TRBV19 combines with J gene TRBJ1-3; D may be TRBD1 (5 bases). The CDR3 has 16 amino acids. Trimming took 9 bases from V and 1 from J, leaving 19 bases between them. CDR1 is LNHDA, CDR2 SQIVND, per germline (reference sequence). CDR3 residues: CARPVQWRGSGNTIYF. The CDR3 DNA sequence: TGTGCCAGACCCGTACAATGGAGGGGATCTGGAAACACCATATATTTT.

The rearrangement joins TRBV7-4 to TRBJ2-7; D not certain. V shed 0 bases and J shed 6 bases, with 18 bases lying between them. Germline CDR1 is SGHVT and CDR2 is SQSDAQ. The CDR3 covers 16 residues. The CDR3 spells CASSLAHRGRVPEQYF. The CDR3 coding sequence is TGTGCCAGCAGCTTAGCCCACCGCGGTAGGGTCCCCGAGCAGTACTTC.

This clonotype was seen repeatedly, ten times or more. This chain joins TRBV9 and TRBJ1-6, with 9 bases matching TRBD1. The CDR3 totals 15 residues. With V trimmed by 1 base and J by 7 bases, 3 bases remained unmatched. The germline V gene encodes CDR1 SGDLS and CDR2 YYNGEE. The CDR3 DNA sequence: TGTGCCAGCAGCGTAAGACAGGGGGGGAATTCACCCCTCCACTTT. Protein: CASSVRQGGNSPLHF.

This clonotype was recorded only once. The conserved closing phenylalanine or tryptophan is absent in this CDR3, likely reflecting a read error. CDR3 in amino acids: CASSLTSGRSNEQFS. The CDR3 nucleotides read TGTGCCAGCAGCCTAACTAGCGGGAGATCCAATGAGCAGTTCTCC. This sequence joins TRBV14 and TRBJ2-1; 11 positions agree with TRBD2. V was clipped by 4 bases and J by 6 bases; unmatched bases: 5. Germline V gives CDR1 SGHDN, CDR2 FVKESK. The CDR3 is made up of 15 amino acids.

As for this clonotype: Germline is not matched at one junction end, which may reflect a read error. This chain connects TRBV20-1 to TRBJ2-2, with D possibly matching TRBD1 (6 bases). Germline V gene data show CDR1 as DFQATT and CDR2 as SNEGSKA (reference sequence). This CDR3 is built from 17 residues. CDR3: CSARDTGLRGDTAELFF. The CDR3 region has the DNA TGCAGTGCTAGAGATACAGGCCTTCGAGGGGACACCGCGGAGCTGTTTTTT.

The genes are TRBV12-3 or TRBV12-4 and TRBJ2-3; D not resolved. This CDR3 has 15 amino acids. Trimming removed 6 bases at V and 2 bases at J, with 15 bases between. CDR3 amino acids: CASRPTQAATDTQYF. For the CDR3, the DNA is TGTGCCAGCAGACCCACCCAGGCGGCCACAGATACGCAGTATTTT.

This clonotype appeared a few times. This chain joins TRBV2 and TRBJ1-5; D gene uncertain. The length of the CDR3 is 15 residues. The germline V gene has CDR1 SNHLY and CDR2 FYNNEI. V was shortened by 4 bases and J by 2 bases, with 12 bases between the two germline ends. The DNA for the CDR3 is TGTGCCAGCAGTGTGCGGGGATTGGGCAATCAGCCCCAGCATTTT. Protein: CASSVRGLGNQPQHF.

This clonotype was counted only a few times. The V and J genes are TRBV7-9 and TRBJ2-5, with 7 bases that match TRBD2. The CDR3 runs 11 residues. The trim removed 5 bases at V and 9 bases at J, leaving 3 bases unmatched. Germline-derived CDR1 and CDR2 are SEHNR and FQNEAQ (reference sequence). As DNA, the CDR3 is TGTGCCAGCAGCCCCCGGGGGGCCCAGTACTTC. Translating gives CASSPRGAQYF.

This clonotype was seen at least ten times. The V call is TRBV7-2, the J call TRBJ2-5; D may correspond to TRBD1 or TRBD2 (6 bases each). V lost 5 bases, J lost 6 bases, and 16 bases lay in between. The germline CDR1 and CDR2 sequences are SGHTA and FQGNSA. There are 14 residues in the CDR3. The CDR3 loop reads CASSPPGASQTQYF. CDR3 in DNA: TGTGCCAGCAGCCCACCGGGGGCCTCCCAGACCCAGTACTTC.

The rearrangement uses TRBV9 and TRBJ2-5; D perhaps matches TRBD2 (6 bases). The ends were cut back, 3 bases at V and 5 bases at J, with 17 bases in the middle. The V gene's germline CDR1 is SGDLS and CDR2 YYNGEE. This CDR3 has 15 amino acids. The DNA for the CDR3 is TGTGCCAGCAGCGCCATCTACGGGACTTCTGAGACCCAGTACTTC. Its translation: CASSAIYGTSETQYF.

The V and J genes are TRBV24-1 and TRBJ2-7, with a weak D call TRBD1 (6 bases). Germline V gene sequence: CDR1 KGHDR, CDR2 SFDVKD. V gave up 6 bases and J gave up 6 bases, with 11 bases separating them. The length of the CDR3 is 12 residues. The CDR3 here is CATSHTGREQYF. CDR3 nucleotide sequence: TGTGCCACCAGTCATACAGGGCGCGAGCAGTACTTC.

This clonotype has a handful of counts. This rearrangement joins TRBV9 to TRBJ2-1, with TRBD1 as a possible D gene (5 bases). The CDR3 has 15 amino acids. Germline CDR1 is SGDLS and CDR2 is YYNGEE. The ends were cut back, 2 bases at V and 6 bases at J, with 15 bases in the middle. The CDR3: CASSVSWGSSNEQFF. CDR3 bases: TGTGCCAGCAGCGTCTCATGGGGCAGTTCCAATGAGCAGTTCTTC. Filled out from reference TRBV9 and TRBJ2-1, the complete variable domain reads DSGVTQTPKHLITATGQRVTLRCSPRSGDLSVYWYQQSLDQGLQFLIQYYNGEERAKGNILERFSAQQFPDLHSELNLSSLELGDSALYFCASSVSWGSSNEQFFGPGTRLTVL.

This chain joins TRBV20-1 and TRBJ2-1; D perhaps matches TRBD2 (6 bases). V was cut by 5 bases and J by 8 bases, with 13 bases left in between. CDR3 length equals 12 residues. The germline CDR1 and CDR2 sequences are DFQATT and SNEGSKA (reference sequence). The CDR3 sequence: CSASGRGYEQFF. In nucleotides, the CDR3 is TGCAGTGCTTCCGGGCGGGGCTATGAGCAGTTCTTC.

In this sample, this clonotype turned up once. CDR3 region: CASTCKGPVDQPQHF. DNA of the CDR3: TGTGCCAGCACTTGCAAGGGGCCTGTAGATCAGCCCCAGCATTTT. The V gene is TRBV7-3, the J gene TRBJ1-5, with a possible D match to TRBD1 (5 bases). This CDR3 comprises 15 residues. Germline values: CDR1 SGHTA, CDR2 FQGTGA. Trimming took off 7 bases at V and 5 bases at J, with 18 bases between the two ends.

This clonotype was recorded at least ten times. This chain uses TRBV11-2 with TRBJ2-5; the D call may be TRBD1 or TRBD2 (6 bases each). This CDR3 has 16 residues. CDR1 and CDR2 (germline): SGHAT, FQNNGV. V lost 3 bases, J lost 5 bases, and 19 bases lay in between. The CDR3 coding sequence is TGTGCCAGCAGCTTGGGGGGTGGCTGGGGGCGGGAGACCCAGTACTTC. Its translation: CASSLGGGWGRETQYF. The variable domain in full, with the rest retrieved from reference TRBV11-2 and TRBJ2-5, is EAGVAQSPRYKIIEKRQSVAFWCNPISGHATLYWYQQILGQGPKLLIQFQNNGVVDDSQLPKDRFSAERLKGVDSTLKIQPAKLEDSAVYLCASSLGGGWGRETQYFGPGTRLLVL.